This entry is about one T cell receptor (beta chain). Its antigen is currently unknown. These data originate in a study of cytomegalovirus exposure and HLA in healthy donors. This CDR3 is built from 14 residues. The trim removed 2 bases at V and 7 bases at J, leaving 6 bases unmatched. The V gene's germline CDR1 is SGHTA and CDR2 FQGNSA. Overall study findings and caveats: The classifier reportedly diagnosed cytomegalovirus status with high sensitivity and specificity.

The assay was immunoSEQ multiplex PCR, and TCRdb's table has in-frame clones only and misses some. Of some 110,000 clones in the sample, 94% were seen once. The TCR comes from a woman in her late teens or twenties in good health and CMV-seronegative. The chain couples TRBV7-2 to TRBJ1-2, with 8 bases matching TRBD1. The sample taken for sequencing was PBMCs. CDR3 amino acids: CASSLIGQGAGYTF. The CDR3, as DNA: TGTGCCAGCAGCTTAATAGGTCAGGGGGCTGGCTACACCTTC. Looking up the rest from reference TRBV7-2 and TRBJ1-2 gives the full variable domain: GAGVSQSPSNKVTEKGKDVELRCDPISGHTALYWYRQSLGQGLEFLIYFQGNSAPDKSGLPSDRFSAERTGGSVSTLTIQRTQQEDSAVYLCASSLIGQGAGYTFGSGTRLTVV.